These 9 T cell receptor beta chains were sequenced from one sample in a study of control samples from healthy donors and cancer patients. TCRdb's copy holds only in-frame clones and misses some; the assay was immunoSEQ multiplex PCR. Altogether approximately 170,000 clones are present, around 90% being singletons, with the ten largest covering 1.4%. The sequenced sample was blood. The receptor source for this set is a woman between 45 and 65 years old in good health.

CDR3 DNA sequence: TGTGCCAGCAGTTTAGGGTACCCTCCGGTGTATGATAGCACAGATACGCAGTATTTT. This sequence encodes CASSLGYPPVYDSTDTQYF. The rearrangement links TRBV28 to TRBJ2-3; D unclear. This CDR3 has 19 residues. The V and J ends lost 2 bases and 0 bases respectively, with 21 bases between them. Looked up from germline, CDR1 is MDHEN and CDR2 is SYDVKM. Based on the CDR3 plus reference TRBV28 and TRBJ2-3, the full variable domain is DVKVTQSSRYLVKRTGEKVFLECVQDMDHENMFWYRQDPGLGLRLIYFSYDVKMKEKGDIPEGYSVSREKKERFSLILESASTNQTSMYLCASSLGYPPVYDSTDTQYFGPGTRLTVL.

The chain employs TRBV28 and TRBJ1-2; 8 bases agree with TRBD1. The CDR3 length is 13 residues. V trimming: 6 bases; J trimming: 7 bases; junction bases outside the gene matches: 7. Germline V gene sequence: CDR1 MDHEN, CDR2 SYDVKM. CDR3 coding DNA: TGTGCCAGCAGGTTCACAGGGGGTACTGGCTACACCTTC. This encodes CASRFTGGTGYTF.

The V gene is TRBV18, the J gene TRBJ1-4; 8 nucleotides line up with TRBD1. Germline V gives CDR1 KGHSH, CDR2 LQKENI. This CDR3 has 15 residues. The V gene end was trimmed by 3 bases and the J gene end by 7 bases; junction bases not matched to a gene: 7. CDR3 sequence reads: CASSPQDRAGEKLFF. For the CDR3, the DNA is TGTGCCAGCTCACCCCAGGACAGGGCCGGTGAAAAACTGTTTTTT.

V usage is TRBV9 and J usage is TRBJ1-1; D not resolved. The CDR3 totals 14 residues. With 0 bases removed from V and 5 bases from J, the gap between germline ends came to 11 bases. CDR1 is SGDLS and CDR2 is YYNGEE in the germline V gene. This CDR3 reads CASSVGPTGTEAFF. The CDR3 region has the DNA TGTGCCAGCAGCGTAGGTCCGACGGGGACTGAAGCTTTCTTT.

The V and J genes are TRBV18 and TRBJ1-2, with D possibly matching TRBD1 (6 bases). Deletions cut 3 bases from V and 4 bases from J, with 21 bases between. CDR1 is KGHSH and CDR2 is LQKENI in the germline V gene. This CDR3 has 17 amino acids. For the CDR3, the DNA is TGTGCCAGCTCACCCTCAATGACAGGAGCGATCGTCTATGGCTACACCTTC. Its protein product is CASSPSMTGAIVYGYTF.

As DNA, the CDR3 is TGTGCCAGCAGCCGAAGGTCTAGTAGCGGGCGGGATGAGCAGTTCTTC. As protein: CASSRRSSSGRDEQFF. The chain has TRBV11-3 and TRBJ2-1, with 7 bases fitting TRBD2. V lost 5 bases and J lost 8; bases outside the gene matches: 15. Germline V gives CDR1 SGHNT, CDR2 YENEEA. There are 16 residues in the CDR3.

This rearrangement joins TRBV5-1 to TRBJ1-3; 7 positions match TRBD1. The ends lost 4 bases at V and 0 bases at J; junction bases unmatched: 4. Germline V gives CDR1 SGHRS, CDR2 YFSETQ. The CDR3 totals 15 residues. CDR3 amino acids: CASSPGTVSGNTIYF. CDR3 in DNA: TGCGCCAGCAGCCCCGGGACAGTCTCTGGAAACACCATATATTTT.

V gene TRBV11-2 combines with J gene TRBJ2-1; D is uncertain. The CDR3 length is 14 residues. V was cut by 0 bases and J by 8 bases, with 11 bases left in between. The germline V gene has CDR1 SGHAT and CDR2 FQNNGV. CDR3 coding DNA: TGTGCCAGCAGCTTAGATCCCTATGCCTATGAGCAGTTCTTC. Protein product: CASSLDPYAYEQFF.

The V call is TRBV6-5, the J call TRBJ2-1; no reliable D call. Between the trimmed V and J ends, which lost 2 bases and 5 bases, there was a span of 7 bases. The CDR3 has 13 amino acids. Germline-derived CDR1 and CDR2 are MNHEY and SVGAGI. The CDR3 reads CASSYAGNNEQFF. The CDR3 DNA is TGTGCCAGCAGTTACGCTGGCAACAATGAGCAGTTCTTC.